The rows below give T cell receptor beta chains drawn from one sample of a study of T cell responses to AZD1222 COVID-19 vaccine. Assay: immunoSEQ multiplex PCR; the TCRdb copy retains only in-frame clones and omits some. The table has some 110,000 clones, 70% to 90% seen once. The specimen comprised peripheral blood, sampled 28 days after the second AZD1222 dose. These receptors originate from an adult who received the AZD1222 COVID-19 vaccine. Both conserved end residues are part of each CDR3.

j_gene: TRBJ1-6; v_gene: TRBV7-2; len: 13; CDR3aa: CASLGQLNSPLHF
j_gene: TRBJ2-5; v_gene: TRBV5-1; len: 15; CDR3aa: CASSSGTLNQETQYF
j_gene: TRBJ1-2; v_gene: TRBV10-1; len: 16; CDR3aa: CASSVTQGAHLYGYTF
j_gene: TRBJ2-7; v_gene: TRBV7-8; len: 15; CDR3aa: CASRLKAGLAGEQYF
j_gene: TRBJ2-7; v_gene: TRBV2; len: 15; CDR3aa: CASRPPRDSPYEQYF
j_gene: TRBJ1-4; v_gene: TRBV6-5; len: 15; CDR3aa: CASSYSGGSNEKLFF
j_gene: TRBJ1-5; v_gene: TRBV15; len: 15; CDR3aa: CATSRDRIRGESQHF
j_gene: TRBJ2-1; v_gene: TRBV6-5; len: 12; CDR3aa: CASSSGGGEQFF
j_gene: TRBJ2-1; v_gene: TRBV6-6; len: 11; CDR3aa: CASTKRDEQFF
j_gene: TRBJ1-3; v_gene: TRBV19; len: 13; CDR3aa: CASSWGPGNTIYF
j_gene: TRBJ2-1; v_gene: TRBV5-5; len: 18; CDR3aa: CASSFGRNPGQGLNEQFF
j_gene: TRBJ1-2; v_gene: TRBV6-5; len: 12; CDR3aa: CASSLDGYGYTF
j_gene: TRBJ1-2; v_gene: TRBV19; len: 13; CDR3aa: CASSTTGNYGYTF
j_gene: TRBJ1-3; v_gene: TRBV5-6; len: 15; CDR3aa: CASSIDRFSGNTIYF
j_gene: TRBJ2-3; v_gene: TRBV5-1; len: 13; CDR3aa: CASSERFTDTQYF
j_gene: TRBJ2-7; v_gene: TRBV9; len: 15; CDR3aa: CASSVVGSSVSEQYF
j_gene: TRBJ1-6; v_gene: TRBV5-6; len: 13; CDR3aa: CASTRAADSPLHF
j_gene: TRBJ2-1; v_gene: TRBV9; len: 15; CDR3aa: CASSVHPRSYNEQFF
j_gene: TRBJ2-2; v_gene: TRBV29-1; len: 15; CDR3aa: CSVDRGTGHTGELFF
j_gene: TRBJ1-5; v_gene: TRBV19; len: 13; CDR3aa: CASSTTDWLPQHF
j_gene: TRBJ1-2; v_gene: TRBV28; len: 13; CDR3aa: CASKGTANYGYTF
j_gene: TRBJ1-3; v_gene: TRBV9; len: 16; CDR3aa: CASSPTPGTDGNTIYF
j_gene: TRBJ1-5; v_gene: TRBV7-9; len: 13; CDR3aa: CASSLSEDRPQHF
j_gene: TRBJ1-2; v_gene: TRBV3-1/TRBV3-2; len: 11; CDR3aa: CASSQGGGYTF
j_gene: TRBJ2-2; v_gene: TRBV12-3/TRBV12-4; len: 12; CDR3aa: CASGELAGELFF
j_gene: TRBJ1-5; v_gene: TRBV7-2; len: 15; CDR3aa: CASSHSTGRNQPQHF
j_gene: TRBJ1-2; v_gene: TRBV6-4; len: 15; CDR3aa: CASSDKGQGQNGYTF
j_gene: TRBJ2-7; v_gene: TRBV23-1; len: 14; CDR3aa: CASSHSFRGDEQYF
j_gene: TRBJ1-2; v_gene: TRBV27; len: 17; CDR3aa: CASSLKQDQQRSYGYTF
j_gene: TRBJ2-1; v_gene: TRBV6-5; len: 14; CDR3aa: CASSRDREVNEQFF
j_gene: TRBJ2-5; v_gene: TRBV2; len: 16; CDR3aa: CASRSRLAGEQETQYF
j_gene: TRBJ1-1; v_gene: TRBV6-2/TRBV6-3; len: 14; CDR3aa: CASSLGGMNTEAFF
j_gene: TRBJ2-7; v_gene: TRBV9; len: 15; CDR3aa: CASSVSGTSSDEQYF
j_gene: TRBJ1-3; v_gene: TRBV19; len: 14; CDR3aa: CASSIQVSGNTIYF
j_gene: TRBJ1-1; v_gene: TRBV2; len: 14; CDR3aa: CASSDRFMNTEAFF
j_gene: TRBJ2-7; v_gene: TRBV11-1; len: 16; CDR3aa: CASSLVPRTFPHEQYF
j_gene: TRBJ1-5; v_gene: TRBV27; len: 16; CDR3aa: CASSPRPGGSNQPQHF
j_gene: TRBJ1-1; v_gene: TRBV5-8; len: 14; CDR3aa: CASSLERKNTEAFF
j_gene: TRBJ2-7; v_gene: TRBV27; len: 19; CDR3aa: CASSSPGLAGGVTTYEQYF
j_gene: TRBJ2-6; v_gene: TRBV6-6; len: 15; CDR3aa: CASSNQGYGANVLTF
j_gene: TRBJ2-7; v_gene: TRBV6-6; len: 11; CDR3aa: CASSYYYEQYF
j_gene: TRBJ1-5; v_gene: TRBV7-9; len: 15; CDR3aa: CASSPKGTGLQPQHF
j_gene: TRBJ2-4; v_gene: TRBV7-9; len: 18; CDR3aa: CASSLGLLAGEAKNIQYF
j_gene: TRBJ2-7; v_gene: TRBV7-9; len: 12; CDR3aa: CASGGNSYEQYF
j_gene: TRBJ1-2; v_gene: TRBV12-5; len: 14; CDR3aa: CASGPAGANYGYTF
j_gene: TRBJ1-1; v_gene: TRBV19; len: 14; CDR3aa: CASSIGQDYTEAFF
j_gene: TRBJ2-2; v_gene: TRBV5-8; len: 16; CDR3aa: CASRGGSGRNTGELFF
j_gene: TRBJ1-5; v_gene: TRBV27; len: 14; CDR3aa: CASSLLQGSQPQHF
j_gene: TRBJ2-6; v_gene: TRBV10-3; len: 16; CDR3aa: CAISFTRGLGANVLTF